These 24 T cell receptor beta chains originate from one sample sequenced in a study of T-cell memory formation after mild COVID-19 (dated by TCRdb to about 2021). Libraries were constructed by 5' RACE. For sequencing, an Illumina NovaSeq 6000 was employed. TCRdb reprocessed the public reads (quality trimming at Q25 with fastp, clone calling with MiXCR) and kept in-frame beta chains. Merged by CDR3 protein, the rows form single entries marked with the most common genes and DNA. For this sample the table gives approximately 580,000 distinct CDR3 sequences, of which around 20% were detected only once. The top ten constitute approximately 12% of the sample. Sample: PBMCs or a T cell subset sorted from them (not recorded which). Receptors were obtained from an adult woman who had mild COVID-19 (a few samples of this study predate the infection). The sample titles of this study are shuffled in the database, so cell type and time point are left out; the donor was told from shared clones.

This clonotype has just a few counts. V gene TRBV7-6 combines with J gene TRBJ2-3; D remains ambiguous. Between the trimmed V and J ends, which lost 4 bases and 0 bases, there was a span of 11 bases. Looked up from germline, CDR1 is SGHVS and CDR2 is FNYEAQ. The CDR3 is made up of 15 amino acids. The DNA for the CDR3 is TGTGCCAGCAGCTCCTTGTCCTTCAGCACAGATACGCAGTATTTT. Amino acids: CASSSLSFSTDTQYF.

This clonotype was picked up a small number of times. The chain uses TRBV15 and TRBJ2-1, with D perhaps TRBD2 (6 bases). Trimming shortened V by 5 bases and J by 0 bases, and 23 bases separated the two germline ends. CDR3 length: 19 amino acids. In germline, CDR1 is LNHNV, CDR2 YYDKDF (reference sequence). As DNA, the CDR3 is TGTGCCACCAGCGGGGAGGTCTTGAGCGGACCAAGCTCCTACAATGAGCAGTTCTTC. It yields the protein CATSGEVLSGPSSYNEQFF. The whole variable domain, filled in from reference TRBV15 and TRBJ2-1, reads DAMVIQNPRYQVTQFGKPVTLSCSQTLNHNVMYWYQQKSSQAPKLLFHYYDKDFNNEADTPDNFQSRRPNTSFCFLDIRSPGLGDTAMYLCATSGEVLSGPSSYNEQFFGPGTRLTVL.

This clonotype was observed a single time. The chain employs TRBV7-9 and TRBJ2-7; TRBD2 is a possible D gene (6 bases). V lost 7 bases to trimming and J lost 7 bases, with 14 bases between them. The germline gives CDR1 SEHNR, CDR2 FQNEAQ (reference sequence). The CDR3 runs to 12 residues. This CDR3 reads CASNLAAGEQYF. CDR3 DNA sequence: TGTGCCAGCAATTTAGCGGCAGGGGAGCAGTACTTC.

The chain couples TRBV9 to TRBJ2-7, with 15 bases lining up with TRBD2. Unmatched junction bases numbered 9, after V lost 9 bases and J lost 5 bases. The CDR3 sequence is 15 residues long. The germline V gene has CDR1 SGDLS and CDR2 YYNGEE. CDR3 sequence (DNA): TGTGCCAAGCTTTGGACTAGCGGGAGGGCCGACGAGCAGTACTTC. The encoded protein is CAKLWTSGRADEQYF. Combining the CDR3 with reference TRBV9 and TRBJ2-7 gives the whole variable domain DSGVTQTPKHLITATGQRVTLRCSPRSGDLSVYWYQQSLDQGLQFLIQYYNGEERAKGNILERFSAQQFPDLHSELNLSSLELGDSALYFCAKLWTSGRADEQYFGPGTRLTVT.

The chain carries TRBV14 and TRBJ1-6; D possibly corresponds to TRBD1 (6 bases). The CDR3 consists of 15 residues. Trimming removed 1 base at V and 10 bases at J, with 14 bases between. Germline V lookup: CDR1 SGHDN, CDR2 FVKESK. DNA of the CDR3: TGTGCCAGCAGCCAAGCCGGGACAAATAGATCACCCCTCCACTTT. Its protein is CASSQAGTNRSPLHF. The full variable domain, its missing parts supplied by reference TRBV14 and TRBJ1-6, is EAGVTQFPSHSVIEKGQTVTLRCDPISGHDNLYWYRRVMGKEIKFLLHFVKESKQDESGMPNNRFLAERTGGTYSTLKVQPAELEDSGVYFCASSQAGTNRSPLHFGNGTRLTVT.

This chain connects TRBV12-3 or TRBV12-4 to TRBJ2-3, with D possibly being TRBD1 (6 bases). This CDR3 comprises 14 residues. V shed 4 bases and J shed 2 bases, with 10 bases lying between them. CDR3 coding DNA: TGTGCCAGCAGTTCAGGACAGTACACAGATACGCAGTATTTT. This gives the protein CASSSGQYTDTQYF.

This clonotype was seen only a few times. CDR3 region: CASSPGAGATYNEQFF. The CDR3 region has the DNA TGTGCCAGCAGCCCAGGTGCGGGAGCCACCTACAATGAGCAGTTCTTC. This sequence joins TRBV7-6 and TRBJ2-1; 7 bases are shared with TRBD2. The CDR3 extends over 16 amino acids. Germline CDR1 SGHVS, CDR2 FNYEAQ. V trimming: 5 bases; J trimming: 2 bases; junction bases outside the gene matches: 9.

CDR3: CSARSGQIYEQYF. As DNA, the CDR3 is TGCAGTGCCAGATCGGGACAGATCTACGAGCAGTACTTC. The chain has TRBV20-1 and TRBJ2-7; 7 bases are shared with TRBD1. CDR1 and CDR2 (germline): DFQATT, SNEGSKA (reference sequence). The V segment lost 6 bases and the J segment 3 bases; nucleotides outside the gene matches: 8. CDR3 length equals 13 residues.

J is TRBJ2-7 and V is TRBV11-1; possibly TRBD1 for D (6 bases). Germline values: CDR1 SGHAT, CDR2 FQDESV (reference sequence). V shed 2 bases and J shed 4 bases, with 15 bases lying between them. This CDR3 spans 15 amino acids. The CDR3 sequence: CASSLSVDRYYEQYF. As DNA, the CDR3 is TGTGCCAGCAGCTTAAGTGTGGACAGATATTACGAGCAGTACTTC.

A few counts support this clonotype. The rearrangement links TRBV7-2 to TRBJ2-7, with D hard to call. V shed 5 bases and J shed 2 bases, with 10 bases lying between them. Germline lookup yields CDR1 SGHTA and CDR2 FQGNSA. This CDR3 region has 13 residues. The CDR3 reads CASSPQLTYEQYF. In nucleotides, the CDR3 is TGTGCCAGCAGCCCCCAATTGACCTACGAGCAGTACTTC. Full variable domain (remainder filled in from reference TRBV7-2 and TRBJ2-7): GAGVSQSPSNKVTEKGKDVELRCDPISGHTALYWYRQSLGQGLEFLIYFQGNSAPDKSGLPSDRFSAERTGGSVSTLTIQRTQQEDSAVYLCASSPQLTYEQYFGPGTRLTVT.

The rearrangement uses TRBV19 and TRBJ1-2; the match to TRBD1 covers 7 bases. Germline V gene data show CDR1 as LNHDA and CDR2 as SQIVND (reference sequence). CDR3 size: 13 residues. Trimming at V came to 6 bases and at J to 7 bases, leaving 8 bases not matched to a gene. This chain's CDR3 is CASSPGQWFGYTF. CDR3 bases: TGTGCCAGTAGCCCGGGACAGTGGTTTGGCTACACCTTC.

This chain joins TRBV7-2 and TRBJ2-2; TRBD2 matches 9 bases. There are 16 residues in the CDR3. Trimming cost V 1 base and J 5 bases; bases outside gene matches: 5. CDR1 SGHTA and CDR2 FQGNSA come from the germline V gene. CDR3 in amino acids: CASSLDGGRATGELFF. The CDR3 nucleotides read TGTGCCAGCAGCTTAGACGGCGGGAGGGCAACCGGGGAGCTGTTTTTT.

The chain links TRBV4-1 to TRBJ2-3, with D maybe TRBD2 (6 bases). V was pared by 4 bases and J by 0 bases, with 14 bases between. CDR1 is MGHRA, CDR2 YSYEKL, per germline. The CDR3 covers 16 residues. Here the CDR3 reads CASSLPGGASTDTQYF. In DNA, the CDR3 is TGCGCCAGCAGCCTCCCTGGCGGGGCAAGCACAGATACGCAGTATTTT.

This clonotype was counted between two and nine times. The chain links TRBV5-6 to TRBJ2-3, with TRBD2 as a possible D gene (5 bases). Between the trimmed V and J ends, which lost 0 bases and 0 bases, there was a span of 11 bases. Germline CDR1 is SGHDT and CDR2 is YYEEEE. CDR3 length: 16 residues. CDR3 loop: CASSLGFGVSTDTQYF. CDR3 in DNA: TGTGCCAGCAGCTTGGGGTTCGGGGTTAGCACAGATACGCAGTATTTT.

This chain connects TRBV7-9 to TRBJ2-3; D ambiguous. This CDR3 comprises 12 residues. V gave up 3 bases and J gave up 4 bases, with 5 bases separating them. CDR1 SEHNR and CDR2 FQNEAQ come from the germline V gene (reference sequence). The CDR3 bases are TGTGCCAGCAGCTTTACGGCAGATACGCAGTATTTT. As protein: CASSFTADTQYF.

This sequence joins TRBV7-3 and TRBJ2-1, with 9 bases that match TRBD2. CDR1 is SGHTA and CDR2 is FQGTGA in the germline V gene. J gave up 5 bases and V 0 bases, and 8 bases lay outside the gene matches. The CDR3 loop spans 17 amino acids. The CDR3 protein is CASSLTRSGGTHNEQFF. Written as DNA, the CDR3 is TGTGCCAGCAGCTTAACGCGAAGCGGGGGGACCCACAATGAGCAGTTCTTC.

The chain joins TRBV11-2 to TRBJ2-5, with D unresolved. The CDR3 sequence is 14 residues long. The germline V gene has CDR1 SGHAT and CDR2 FQNNGV. Trimming left V 5 bases short and J 4 bases short, with 14 bases between. The CDR3 bases are TGTGCCAGCAGCCGGGCGGCCGACCGAGAGACCCAGTACTTC. As protein: CASSRAADRETQYF.

The V call is TRBV10-2, the J call TRBJ1-2; D remains unclear. V was shortened by 9 bases and J by 0 bases, with 14 bases between the two germline ends. The CDR3 loop spans 14 amino acids. Germline V gene lookup returns CDR1 WSHSY and CDR2 SAAADI. CDR3 region: CASEGGPANYGYTF. The CDR3 nucleotides read TGCGCCAGTGAAGGCGGGCCAGCTAACTATGGCTACACCTTC.

This clonotype was found a few times. This sequence joins TRBV20-1 and TRBJ2-4; 7 nucleotides align to TRBD1. The V segment lost 1 base and the J segment 8 bases; nucleotides outside the gene matches: 5. CDR1 and CDR2 (germline): DFQATT, SNEGSKA (reference sequence). The CDR3 loop spans 13 amino acids. This CDR3 is CSARGDRVDIQYF. The CDR3 bases are TGCAGTGCTAGAGGAGACAGGGTCGACATTCAGTACTTC.

The sample holds a few counts of this clonotype. The gene calls are TRBV4-1 and TRBJ2-2, with D possibly being TRBD1 (7 bases). From germline, CDR1 is MGHRA and CDR2 YSYEKL. The CDR3 is 20 residues long. V gave up 3 bases and J gave up 5 bases, with 28 bases separating them. Here the CDR3 reads CASSHPNDGGGRGSTGELFF. In nucleotides, the CDR3 is TGCGCCAGCAGCCACCCAAACGATGGAGGGGGCCGGGGGTCTACCGGGGAGCTGTTTTTT.

V and J are TRBV24-1 and TRBJ2-1, with 7 bases fitting TRBD2. CDR1 KGHDR and CDR2 SFDVKD come from the germline V gene. V shed 5 bases, J shed 4 bases, and the junction held 7 bases outside the gene matches. The CDR3 loop spans 15 amino acids. CDR3 in amino acids: CATSGRGREYNEQFF. In nucleotides, the CDR3 is TGTGCCACCAGTGGTCGAGGGAGGGAATACAATGAGCAGTTCTTC.

This clonotype was observed a few times. J is TRBJ2-7 and V is TRBV2; TRBD1 is a possible D gene (7 bases). This CDR3 is built from 13 residues. CDR1 is SNHLY, CDR2 FYNNEI, per germline. Trimming cost V 8 bases and J 2 bases, with 13 bases left between them. The CDR3 DNA reads TGTGCCAGCGTGGGCAGGGGGGCCTACGAGCAGTACTTC. As protein: CASVGRGAYEQYF.

This clonotype has just a few counts. The J gene is TRBJ1-6, the V gene TRBV30; D is possibly TRBD1 (5 bases). Germline V gene data show CDR1 as GTSNPN and CDR2 as SVGIG (reference sequence). The CDR3 extends over 17 amino acids. Trimming removed 2 bases at V and 4 bases at J, with 18 bases between. CDR3 loop: CAWSSSQGAAYNSPLHF. The CDR3 coding sequence is TGTGCCTGGAGTTCCTCCCAAGGGGCAGCATATAATTCACCCCTCCACTTT.

In its sample, this clonotype was seen a few times. The V and J genes are TRBV5-1 and TRBJ2-1; D is unresolved. The CDR3 consists of 14 residues. CDR1 is SGHRS and CDR2 is YFSETQ in the germline V gene. Between the trimmed V and J ends, which lost 0 bases and 2 bases, there was a span of 6 bases. The DNA for the CDR3 is TGCGCCAGCAGCTTGGGGAACGCCTACAATGAGCAGTTCTTC. Encoded protein: CASSLGNAYNEQFF.